The 23 T cell receptor beta chains below were found in one sample sequenced in a study of T cell responses to AZD1222 COVID-19 vaccine. Libraries were prepared by immunoSEQ multiplex PCR; TCRdb keeps only in-frame clonotypes and omits some of them. The sample records 75,000 to 85,000 clones, roughly 90% being singletons. The sample in question was peripheral blood, obtained on day 0 of AZD1222 vaccination. The receptors here all came from an adult in good health.

This clone was seen once. This rearrangement joins TRBV6-5 to TRBJ1-5, with D unclear. Trimming took off 6 bases at V and 7 bases at J, with 19 bases between the two ends. Germline CDR1 MNHEY, CDR2 SVGAGI. The CDR3 is 15 amino acids. This CDR3 reads CASSPPGSRRQPQHF. CDR3 DNA: TGTGCCAGCAGCCCCCCGGGCAGTCGGAGACAGCCCCAGCATTTT.

This sequence joins TRBV5-1 and TRBJ2-7; D possibly corresponds to TRBD1 (8 bases). V was clipped by 3 bases and J by 6 bases, with 22 bases between them. Germline CDR1 is SGHRS and CDR2 is YFSETQ. CDR3 length: 16 amino acids. The CDR3 is CASSSNGHRGGSEQYF. The CDR3 DNA reads TGCGCCAGCAGCTCCAATGGCCACAGGGGGGGCAGCGAGCAGTACTTC.

The chain links TRBV9 to TRBJ2-7; no firm D call. CDR3 size: 14 residues. The germline V and J ends were trimmed by 4 bases and 5 bases, with 16 bases remaining between them. CDR1 is SGDLS and CDR2 is YYNGEE in the germline V gene. CDR3: CASSLRPGEDEQYF. CDR3 DNA sequence: TGTGCCAGCAGCCTCCGACCGGGTGAGGACGAGCAGTACTTC.

The chain couples TRBV3-1 (or the pseudogene TRBV3-2) to TRBJ2-5; D is undetermined. The germline gives CDR1 LGHDT, CDR2 YNNKEL (reference sequence). Trimming pared 5 bases from V and 6 bases from J, leaving 16 bases between. This CDR3 has 14 residues. The CDR3 loop reads CASSSYGPGQTQYF. CDR3 bases: TGTGCCAGCAGCAGCTACGGTCCTGGGCAGACCCAGTACTTC.

The V and J genes are TRBV9 and TRBJ1-3; D gene uncertain. Germline values: CDR1 SGDLS, CDR2 YYNGEE. Trimming stripped 4 bases from V and 0 bases from J, with 11 bases between. This CDR3 spans 15 amino acids. The CDR3 DNA reads as TGTGCCAGCAGCCAGACATGGAGCTCTGGAAACACCATATATTTT. Translation: CASSQTWSSGNTIYF.

The chain joins TRBV7-2 to TRBJ1-6, with a possible D match to TRBD1 (6 bases). This CDR3 region has 13 residues. Germline loops: CDR1 SGHTA, CDR2 FQGNSA. Trimming shortened V by 5 bases and J by 10 bases, and 12 bases separated the two germline ends. CDR3 in DNA: TGTGCCAGCAGCCCACAGGGTTTGTCACCCCTCCACTTT. Translation gives CASSPQGLSPLHF.

The V gene is TRBV7-8, the J gene TRBJ2-7; unclear D gene. Between the trimmed V and J ends, which lost 8 bases and 3 bases, there was a span of 8 bases. Germline V gene data show CDR1 as SGHVS and CDR2 as FQNEAQ. This CDR3 is built from 11 residues. CDR3 in amino acids: CASVSLYEQYF. The CDR3 DNA reads as TGTGCCAGCGTTTCCCTCTACGAGCAGTACTTC.

The V gene is TRBV6-5, the J gene TRBJ1-5, with TRBD1 identical over 7 bases. CDR3 length equals 15 residues. The junction had 8 bases not matched to a gene; V was cut back by 6 bases and J by 3 bases. Germline CDR1 and CDR2: MNHEY and SVGAGI. CDR3 amino acids: CASSLLQGPNQPQHF. In nucleotides, the CDR3 is TGTGCCAGCAGCCTACTACAGGGGCCCAATCAGCCCCAGCATTTT.

The rearrangement links TRBV12-3 or TRBV12-4 to TRBJ1-2, with 8 positions matching TRBD1. CDR3 length: 13 amino acids. V lost 7 bases and J lost 3; bases outside the gene matches: 4. The CDR3 nucleotides are TGTGCCAGCACAGGGGGCAAGTACTATGGCTACACCTTC. Its translation is CASTGGKYYGYTF.

The J gene is TRBJ2-5, the V gene TRBV3-1 (or the pseudogene TRBV3-2); the D is unclear. V was trimmed by 6 bases and J by 1 base, leaving 6 bases between them. The germline V gene has CDR1 LGHDT and CDR2 YNNKEL (reference sequence). The CDR3 spans 12 residues. CDR3 sequence: CASRSTQETQYF. The CDR3 nucleotides are TGTGCCAGCAGGTCGACCCAAGAGACCCAGTACTTC.

This chain uses TRBV6-4 with TRBJ2-1; TRBD1 might be the D (6 bases). The V gene's germline CDR1 is MRHNA and CDR2 SNTAGT. CDR3 length equals 14 residues. The V and J ends lost 4 bases and 5 bases respectively, with 12 bases between them. CDR3 DNA sequence: TGTGCCAGCAGTGCCCAGGGGATGGACAATGAGCAGTTCTTC. Translating it yields CASSAQGMDNEQFF.

The rearrangement links TRBV5-1 to TRBJ1-3; no reliable D call. The CDR3 totals 16 residues. The germline V gene encodes CDR1 SGHRS and CDR2 YFSETQ. V lost 0 bases and J 0 bases, leaving 10 bases between the germline ends. The CDR3 DNA follows: TGCGCCAGCAGCTTGGATCCGGGAAGCTCTGGAAACACCATATATTTT. As protein: CASSLDPGSSGNTIYF.

The chain combines TRBV5-1 with TRBJ2-7, with 8 bases identical to TRBD1. In germline, CDR1 is SGHRS, CDR2 YFSETQ. CDR3 size: 15 residues. Trimming at V came to 4 bases and at J to 1 base, leaving 7 bases not matched to a gene. Here the CDR3 DNA reads TGCGCCAGCAGCCTACCAGGACAGGGATCCTACGAGCAGTACTTC. Its translation is CASSLPGQGSYEQYF.

This clone has a single count. This sequence joins TRBV10-3 and TRBJ1-1, with 8 nucleotides matching TRBD1. CDR1 ENHRY and CDR2 SYGVKD come from the germline V gene. The CDR3 length is 15 residues. The J segment lost 4 bases and the V segment lost 7 bases, leaving 11 bases of the junction unmatched. The CDR3 DNA reads TGTGCCATCACGAACCCCGGACAGGGTACCACTGAAGCTTTCTTT. Its protein product is CAITNPGQGTTEAFF.

This CDR3 reads CASSQGGQGGNTIYF. Written as DNA, the CDR3 is TGTGCCAGCAGCCAAGGGGGACAGGGAGGGAACACCATATATTTT. The V call is TRBV3-1 (or the pseudogene TRBV3-2), the J call TRBJ1-3; 9 bases map to TRBD1. CDR1 is LGHDT, CDR2 YNNKEL, per germline (reference sequence). The CDR3 is made up of 15 amino acids. The J segment lost 7 bases and the V segment lost 1 base, leaving 5 bases of the junction unmatched.

The chain couples TRBV18 to TRBJ2-3; a possible D gene is TRBD2 (6 bases). There are 14 residues in the CDR3. CDR1 and CDR2 (germline): KGHSH, LQKENI. The germline V and J ends were trimmed by 6 bases and 8 bases, with 18 bases remaining between them. The chain's CDR3 is CASSGTRDTGTQYF. The CDR3 DNA is TGTGCCAGCTCCGGGACTCGGGATACTGGTACGCAGTATTTT.

The V gene is TRBV29-1, the J gene TRBJ1-4; D gene uncertain. Germline-derived CDR1 and CDR2 are SQVTM and ANQGSEA. There are 12 residues in the CDR3. Between the trimmed V and J ends, which lost 4 bases and 3 bases, there was a span of 6 bases. The CDR3 coding sequence is TGCAGCGTTGGTGGGGCTAATGAAAAACTGTTTTTT. This translates into CSVGGANEKLFF.

The chain couples TRBV11-2 to TRBJ2-7, with TRBD1 matching over 8 bases. The CDR3 runs to 14 residues. Germline assignment: CDR1 SGHAT and CDR2 FQNNGV. After removal of 5 bases from V and 6 bases from J, the junction contained 9 bases not matched to a gene. DNA for the CDR3: TGTGCCAGCAGCACGACAGGGGCTTCTTCCGAGCAGTACTTC. Translating gives CASSTTGASSEQYF. Based on the CDR3 plus reference TRBV11-2 and TRBJ2-7, the full variable domain is EAGVAQSPRYKIIEKRQSVAFWCNPISGHATLYWYQQILGQGPKLLIQFQNNGVVDDSQLPKDRFSAERLKGVDSTLKIQPAKLEDSAVYLCASSTTGASSEQYFGPGTRLTVT.

In DNA, the CDR3 is TGTGCCAGCAGTGATTCGACGAGCGATGAAAAACTGTTTTTT. Translating gives CASSDSTSDEKLFF. The V and J genes are TRBV2 and TRBJ1-4; no clear D. Germline V gives CDR1 SNHLY, CDR2 FYNNEI. This CDR3 contains 14 residues. V lost 3 bases and J 6 bases, leaving 11 bases between the germline ends.

This sequence joins TRBV7-2 and TRBJ1-1; no definite D call. This CDR3 has 15 residues. Germline CDR1 is SGHTA and CDR2 is FQGNSA. V lost 1 base and J lost 1, with 10 bases in between. The chain's CDR3 is CASSLGFSGNTEAFF. The CDR3, as DNA: TGTGCCAGCAGCTTAGGATTTTCCGGGAACACTGAAGCTTTCTTT.

This chain links TRBV10-3 with TRBJ1-2; a possible D gene is TRBD1 (5 bases). From germline, CDR1 is ENHRY and CDR2 SYGVKD. This CDR3 region has 17 residues. V was pared by 0 bases and J by 4 bases, with 18 bases between. The CDR3 bases are TGTGCCATCAGTGAGTCAAGTGCCGGGGGGGTGTTCTATGGCTACACCTTC. This translates into CAISESSAGGVFYGYTF.

This clone was counted only a few times. CDR3: CASSVVVTGELFF. In DNA form, the CDR3 reads TGTGCCAGCAGCGTAGTTGTTACCGGGGAGCTGTTTTTT. V is TRBV9 and J is TRBJ2-2; D call uncertain. The germline V gene encodes CDR1 SGDLS and CDR2 YYNGEE. The CDR3 length is 13 residues. Trimming cost V 0 bases and J 5 bases, with 5 bases left between them.

This sequence joins TRBV28 and TRBJ1-5; D ambiguous. This CDR3 has 13 residues. Germline V lookup: CDR1 MDHEN, CDR2 SYDVKM. V was trimmed by 1 base and J by 4 bases, leaving 5 bases between them. The CDR3 sequence is CASSLSSNQPQHF. The CDR3 DNA sequence: TGTGCCAGCAGTTTATCCTCAAATCAGCCCCAGCATTTT.